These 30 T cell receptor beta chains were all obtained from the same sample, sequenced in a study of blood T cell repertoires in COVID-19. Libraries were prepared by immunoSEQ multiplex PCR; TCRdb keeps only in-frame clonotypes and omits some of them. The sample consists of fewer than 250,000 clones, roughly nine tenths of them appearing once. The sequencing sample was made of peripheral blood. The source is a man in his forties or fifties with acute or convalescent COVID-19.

CDR3 DNA: TGTGCCAGCAGTTTGGGGTCAGGGGATGAGTACACAGATACGCAGTATTTT. Its protein product is CASSLGSGDEYTDTQYF. The chain combines TRBV28 with TRBJ2-3, with D possibly being TRBD1 (6 bases). The germline V and J ends were trimmed by 3 bases and 2 bases, with 18 bases remaining between them. Germline V lookup: CDR1 MDHEN, CDR2 SYDVKM. The CDR3 has 17 amino acids.

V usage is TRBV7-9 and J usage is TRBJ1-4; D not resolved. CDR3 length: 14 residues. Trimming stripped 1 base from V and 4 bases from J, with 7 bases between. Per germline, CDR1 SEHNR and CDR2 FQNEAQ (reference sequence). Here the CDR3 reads CASSLGQINEKLFF. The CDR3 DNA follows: TGTGCCAGCAGCTTAGGTCAGATTAATGAAAAACTGTTTTTT.

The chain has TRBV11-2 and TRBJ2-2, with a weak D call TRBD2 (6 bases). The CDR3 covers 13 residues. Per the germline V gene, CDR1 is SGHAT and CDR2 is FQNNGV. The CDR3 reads CGVWRENTGELFF. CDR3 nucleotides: TGTGGGGTTTGGAGGGAGAACACCGGGGAGCTGTTTTTT.

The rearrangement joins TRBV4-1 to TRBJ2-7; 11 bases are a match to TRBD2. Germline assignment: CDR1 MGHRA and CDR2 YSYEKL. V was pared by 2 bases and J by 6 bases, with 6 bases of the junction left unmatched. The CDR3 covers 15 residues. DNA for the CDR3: TGCGCCAGCAGCCAATCCTATGGACTAGCGGGCGAGCAGTACTTC. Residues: CASSQSYGLAGEQYF.

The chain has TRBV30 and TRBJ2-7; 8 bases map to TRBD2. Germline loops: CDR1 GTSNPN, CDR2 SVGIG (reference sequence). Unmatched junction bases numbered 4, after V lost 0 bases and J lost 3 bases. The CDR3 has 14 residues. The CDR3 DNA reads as TGTGCCTGGAGTGTTGGAGGGACTAGCTACGAGCAGTACTTC. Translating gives CAWSVGGTSYEQYF.

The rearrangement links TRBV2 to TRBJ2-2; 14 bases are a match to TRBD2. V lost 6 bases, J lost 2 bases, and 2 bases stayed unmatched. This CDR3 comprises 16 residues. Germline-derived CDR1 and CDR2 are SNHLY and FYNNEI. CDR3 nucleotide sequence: TGTGCCAGCAGGACTAGCGGGGGGGCCAACACCGGGGAGCTGTTTTTT. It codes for CASRTSGGANTGELFF.

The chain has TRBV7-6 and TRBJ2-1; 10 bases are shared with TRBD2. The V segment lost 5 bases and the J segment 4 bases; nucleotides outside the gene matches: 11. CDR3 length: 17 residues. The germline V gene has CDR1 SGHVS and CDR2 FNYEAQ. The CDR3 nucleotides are TGTGCCAGCAGCCACATAAGCGGGAGGGCCGGTTACAATGAGCAGTTCTTC. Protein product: CASSHISGRAGYNEQFF.

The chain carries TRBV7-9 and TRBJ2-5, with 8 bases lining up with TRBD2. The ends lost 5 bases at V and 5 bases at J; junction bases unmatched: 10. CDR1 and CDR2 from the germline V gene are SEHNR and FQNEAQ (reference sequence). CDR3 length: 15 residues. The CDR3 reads CASSPREGRGETQYF. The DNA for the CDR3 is TGTGCCAGCAGCCCCCGGGAGGGTCGTGGGGAGACCCAGTACTTC. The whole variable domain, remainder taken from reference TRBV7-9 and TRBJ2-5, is DTGVSQNPRHKITKRGQNVTFRCDPISEHNRLYWYRQTLGQGPEFLTYFQNEAQLEKSRLLSDRFSAERPKGSFSTLEIQRTEQGDSAMYLCASSPREGRGETQYFGPGTRLLVL.

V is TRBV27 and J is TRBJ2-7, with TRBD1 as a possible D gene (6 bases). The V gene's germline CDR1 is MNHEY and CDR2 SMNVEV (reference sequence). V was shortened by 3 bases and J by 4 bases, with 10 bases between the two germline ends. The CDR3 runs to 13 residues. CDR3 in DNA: TGTGCCAGCAGTTTCCTACAGGGTTACGAGCAGTACTTC. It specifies CASSFLQGYEQYF.

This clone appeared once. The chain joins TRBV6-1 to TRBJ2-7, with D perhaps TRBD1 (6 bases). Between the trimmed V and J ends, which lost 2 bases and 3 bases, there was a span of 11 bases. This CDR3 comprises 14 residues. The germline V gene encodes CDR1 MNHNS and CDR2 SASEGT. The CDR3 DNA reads TGTGCCAGCAGTGAACAGGTCAGGGGCTACGAGCAGTACTTC. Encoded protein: CASSEQVRGYEQYF.

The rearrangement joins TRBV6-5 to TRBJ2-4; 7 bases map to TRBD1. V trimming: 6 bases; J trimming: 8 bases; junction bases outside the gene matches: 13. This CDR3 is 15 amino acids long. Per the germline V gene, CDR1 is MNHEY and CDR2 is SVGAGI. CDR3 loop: CASRPETGRGDIQYF. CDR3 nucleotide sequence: TGTGCCAGCAGGCCCGAGACAGGGAGAGGGGACATTCAGTACTTC.

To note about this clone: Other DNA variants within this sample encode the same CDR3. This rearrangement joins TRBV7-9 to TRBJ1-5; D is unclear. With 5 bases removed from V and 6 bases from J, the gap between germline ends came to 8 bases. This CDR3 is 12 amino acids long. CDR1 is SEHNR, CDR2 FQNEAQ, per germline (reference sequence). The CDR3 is CASSLGGQPQHF. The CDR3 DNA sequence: TGTGCCAGCAGCCTAGGAGGTCAGCCCCAGCATTTT.

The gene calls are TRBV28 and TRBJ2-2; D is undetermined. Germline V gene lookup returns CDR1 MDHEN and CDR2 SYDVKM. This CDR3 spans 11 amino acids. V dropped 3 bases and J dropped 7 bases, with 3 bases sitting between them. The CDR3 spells CASSFIGELFF. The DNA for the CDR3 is TGTGCCAGCAGTTTTATCGGGGAGCTGTTTTTT.

CDR3 sequence (DNA): TGTGCCACCAGTGACCCAGGGGGTGATACGAACACCGGGGAGCTGTTTTTT. Its translation is CATSDPGGDTNTGELFF. V usage is TRBV24-1 and J usage is TRBJ2-2; 7 bases are shared with TRBD1. This CDR3 has 17 residues. J was trimmed by 0 bases and V by 4 bases; bases with no gene match: 7. CDR1 and CDR2 (germline): KGHDR, SFDVKD.

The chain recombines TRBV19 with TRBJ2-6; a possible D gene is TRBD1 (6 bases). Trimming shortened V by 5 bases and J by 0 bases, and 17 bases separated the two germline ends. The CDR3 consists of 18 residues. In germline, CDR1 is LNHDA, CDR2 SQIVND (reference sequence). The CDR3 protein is CASSLSGHPSSGANVLTF. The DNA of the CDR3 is TGTGCCAGTAGTCTGTCGGGACACCCGAGCTCTGGGGCCAACGTCCTGACTTTC.

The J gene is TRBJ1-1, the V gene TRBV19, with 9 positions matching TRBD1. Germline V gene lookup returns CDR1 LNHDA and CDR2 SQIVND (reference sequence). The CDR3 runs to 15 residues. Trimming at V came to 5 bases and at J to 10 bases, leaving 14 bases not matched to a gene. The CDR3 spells CASSPEPGQGVGAFF. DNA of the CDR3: TGTGCCAGTAGTCCGGAGCCGGGACAGGGAGTTGGAGCTTTCTTT. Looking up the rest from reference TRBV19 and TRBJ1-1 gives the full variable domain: DGGITQSPKYLFRKEGQNVTLSCEQNLNHDAMYWYRQDPGQGLRLIYYSQIVNDFQKGDIAEGYSVSREKKESFPLTVTSAQKNPTAFYLCASSPEPGQGVGAFFGQGTRLTVV.

As DNA, the CDR3 is TGTGCCAGTGGAGAACGAAGGGGTATCAACAATGAGCAGTTCTTC. Protein: CASGERRGINNEQFF. V and J are TRBV19 and TRBJ2-1; D is perhaps TRBD1 (5 bases). Germline CDR1 and CDR2: LNHDA and SQIVND (reference sequence). V was clipped by 8 bases and J by 5 bases, with 19 bases between them. The CDR3 has 15 amino acids.

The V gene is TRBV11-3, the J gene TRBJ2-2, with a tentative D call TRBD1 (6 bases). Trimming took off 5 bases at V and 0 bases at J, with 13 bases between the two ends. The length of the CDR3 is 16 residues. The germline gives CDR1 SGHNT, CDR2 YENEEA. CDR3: CASSPKGGTNTGELFF. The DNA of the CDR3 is TGTGCCAGCAGCCCGAAAGGGGGAACGAACACCGGGGAGCTGTTTTTT.

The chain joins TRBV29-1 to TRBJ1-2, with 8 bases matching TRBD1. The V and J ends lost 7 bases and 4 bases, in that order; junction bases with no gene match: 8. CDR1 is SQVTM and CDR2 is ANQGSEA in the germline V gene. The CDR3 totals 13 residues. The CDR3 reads CSAHRQGSYGYTF. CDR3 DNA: TGCAGCGCGCACCGACAGGGGTCCTATGGCTACACCTTC.

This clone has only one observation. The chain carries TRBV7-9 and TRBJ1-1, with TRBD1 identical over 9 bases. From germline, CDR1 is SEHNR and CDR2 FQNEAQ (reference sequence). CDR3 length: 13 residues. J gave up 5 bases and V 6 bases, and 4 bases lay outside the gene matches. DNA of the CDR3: TGTGCCAGCAGACAGGGGGCGCGAACTGAAGCTTTCTTT. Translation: CASRQGARTEAFF.

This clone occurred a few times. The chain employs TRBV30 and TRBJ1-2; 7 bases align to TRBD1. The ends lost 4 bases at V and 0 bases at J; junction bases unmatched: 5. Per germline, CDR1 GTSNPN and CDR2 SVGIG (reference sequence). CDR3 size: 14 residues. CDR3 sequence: CAWTGTVSNYGYTF. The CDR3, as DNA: TGTGCCTGGACCGGGACAGTTTCTAACTATGGCTACACCTTC.

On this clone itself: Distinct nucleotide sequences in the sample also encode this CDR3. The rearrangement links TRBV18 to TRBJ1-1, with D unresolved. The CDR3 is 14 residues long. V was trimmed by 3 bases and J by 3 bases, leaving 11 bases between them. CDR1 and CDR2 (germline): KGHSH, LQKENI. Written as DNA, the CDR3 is TGTGCCAGCTCACCCCCTACCCGAGACACTGAAGCTTTCTTT. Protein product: CASSPPTRDTEAFF.

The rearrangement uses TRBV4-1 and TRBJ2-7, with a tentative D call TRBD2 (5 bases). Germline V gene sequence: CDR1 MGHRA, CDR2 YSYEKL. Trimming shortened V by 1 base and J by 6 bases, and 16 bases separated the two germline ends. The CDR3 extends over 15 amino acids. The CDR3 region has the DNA TGCGCCAGCAGCCAAGTTTTAGGGAGTGCTAGCGAGCAGTACTTC. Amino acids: CASSQVLGSASEQYF.

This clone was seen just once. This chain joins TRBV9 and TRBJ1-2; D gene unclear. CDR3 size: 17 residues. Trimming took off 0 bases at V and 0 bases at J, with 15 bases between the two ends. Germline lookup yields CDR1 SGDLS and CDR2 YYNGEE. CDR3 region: CASSVVEVFEANYGYTF. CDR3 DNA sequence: TGTGCCAGCAGCGTAGTGGAGGTGTTCGAAGCTAACTATGGCTACACCTTC.

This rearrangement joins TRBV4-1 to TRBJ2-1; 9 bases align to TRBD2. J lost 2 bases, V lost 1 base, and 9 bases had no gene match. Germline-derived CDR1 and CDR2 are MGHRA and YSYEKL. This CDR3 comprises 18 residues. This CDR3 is CASSQGSGLAGPYNEQFF. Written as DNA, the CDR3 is TGCGCCAGCAGCCAAGGGAGTGGGCTAGCGGGGCCCTACAATGAGCAGTTCTTC.

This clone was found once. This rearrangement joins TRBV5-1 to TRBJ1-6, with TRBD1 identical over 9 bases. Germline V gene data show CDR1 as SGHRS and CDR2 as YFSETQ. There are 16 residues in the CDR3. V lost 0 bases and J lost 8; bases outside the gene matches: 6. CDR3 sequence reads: CASSLGQGVIYSPLHF. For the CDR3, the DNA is TGCGCCAGCAGCTTGGGACAGGGGGTAATCTATTCACCCCTCCACTTT.

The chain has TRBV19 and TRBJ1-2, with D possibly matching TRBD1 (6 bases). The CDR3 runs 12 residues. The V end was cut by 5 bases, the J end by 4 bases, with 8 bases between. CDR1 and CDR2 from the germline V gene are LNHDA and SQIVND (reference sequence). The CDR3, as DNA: TGTGCCAGTAGTCCACAGGGCTATGGCTACACCTTC. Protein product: CASSPQGYGYTF.

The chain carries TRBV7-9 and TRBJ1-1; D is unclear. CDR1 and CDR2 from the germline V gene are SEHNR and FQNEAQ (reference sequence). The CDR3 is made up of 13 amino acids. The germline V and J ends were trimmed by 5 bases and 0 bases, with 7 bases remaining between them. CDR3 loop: CASSRVMNTEAFF. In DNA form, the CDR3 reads TGTGCCAGCAGCCGAGTTATGAACACTGAAGCTTTCTTT.

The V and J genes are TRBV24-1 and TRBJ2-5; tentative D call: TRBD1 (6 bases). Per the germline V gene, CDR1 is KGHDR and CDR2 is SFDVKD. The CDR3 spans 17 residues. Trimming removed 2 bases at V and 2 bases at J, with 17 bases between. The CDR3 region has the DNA TGTGCCACCAGTGATTCGTGGGGCAGGGGCCTTCAAGAGACCCAGTACTTC. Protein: CATSDSWGRGLQETQYF.

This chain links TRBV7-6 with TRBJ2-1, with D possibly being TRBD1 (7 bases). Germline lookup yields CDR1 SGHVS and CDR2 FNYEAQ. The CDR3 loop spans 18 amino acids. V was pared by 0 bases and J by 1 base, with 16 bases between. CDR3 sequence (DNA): TGTGCCAGCAGCTTAGCTTCGTCAGGGGGGCTTTCCTACAATGAGCAGTTCTTC. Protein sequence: CASSLASSGGLSYNEQFF. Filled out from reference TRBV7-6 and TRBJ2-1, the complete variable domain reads GAGVSQSPRYKVTKRGQDVALRCDPISGHVSLYWYRQALGQGPEFLTYFNYEAQQDKSGLPNDRFSAERPEGSISTLTIQRTEQRDSAMYRCASSLASSGGLSYNEQFFGPGTRLTVL.